This T cell receptor (beta chain) was captured by sequencing in a study of T cell repertoires in cytomegalovirus infection. A remark on this clonotype: Its cognate antigen is unknown.

From the reads, TCRdb called clonotypes with MiXCR, one entry per CDR3 protein. The table includes about 150,000 distinct CDR3 sequences, around 32% detected once. The length of the CDR3 is 14 residues. V lost 4 bases and J 3 bases, leaving 12 bases between the germline ends. Germline CDR1 is SGHVS and CDR2 is FNYEAQ. This chain connects TRBV7-6 to TRBJ1-1, with D possibly matching TRBD1 (6 bases). The receptor comes from a human donor in good health (CMV status not recorded). Some clones in this sample may be carry-over from other donors' samples. The specimen comprised CD8+ T cells from cultured PBMCs, sampled from culture after CMV antigen stimulation. The CDR3 is CASSSGGGYTEAFF. CDR3 in DNA: TGTGCCAGCAGCTCCGGGGGGGGCTACACTGAAGCTTTCTTT.